This entry lists 12 T cell receptor beta chains sequenced from one sample in a study of breast tumors, draining lymph nodes, adjacent tissues. Samples came from axillary lymph nodes draining the breast cancer. TCRdb re-called the multiplex PCR reads with MiXCR, one entry per CDR3 protein. Among around 190,000 distinct CDR3 sequences listed, around a third were seen once. The sequencing input was axillary lymph node tissue. The receptors here all came from a female donor with breast cancer. Some clones in this sample may be carry-over from other donors' samples.

The V and J genes are TRBV27 and TRBJ2-7; D may be TRBD1 (6 bases). The CDR3 has 13 amino acids. Trimming left V 2 bases short and J 5 bases short, with 10 bases between. The germline CDR1 and CDR2 sequences are MNHEY and SMNVEV (reference sequence). The CDR3 here is CASSLRGSHEQYF. CDR3 coding DNA: TGTGCCAGCAGTTTAAGGGGGAGCCACGAGCAGTACTTC.

The CDR3 coding sequence is TGTGCCAGCAGCTCTCGAGGGCAGGGCTCTGGAAACACCATATATTTT. This encodes CASSSRGQGSGNTIYF. The chain recombines TRBV11-3 with TRBJ1-3; tentatively, D is TRBD1 (5 bases). The length of the CDR3 is 16 residues. The V end lost 4 bases, the J end lost 0 bases, and 13 bases lay between the germline ends. The germline CDR1 and CDR2 sequences are SGHNT and YENEEA.

This clonotype was detected many times. The V gene is TRBV6-1, the J gene TRBJ1-6; D unclear. V lost 3 bases and J lost 9, with 6 bases in between. The CDR3 consists of 12 residues. Germline lookup yields CDR1 MNHNS and CDR2 SASEGT. The CDR3 protein is CASSDGGSPLHF. Written as DNA, the CDR3 is TGTGCCAGCAGTGATGGAGGTTCACCCCTCCACTTT.

Note on this clonotype: Its ends do not fully match the called genes, so a read error is possible. Written as DNA, the CDR3 is TGTGCCGGCAGCCTAACGCCACTAGCGTGGTCCTACGAGCAGTTCTTC. Translating it yields CAGSLTPLAWSYEQFF. The V and J genes are TRBV7-8 and TRBJ2-1; TRBD2 matches 7 bases. This CDR3 has 16 residues. Germline V lookup: CDR1 SGHVS, CDR2 FQNEAQ. The complete variable domain, with remaining parts taken from reference TRBV7-8 and TRBJ2-1, reads GAGVSQSPRYKVAKRGQDVALRCDPISGHVSLFWYQQALGQGPEFLTYFQNEAQLDKSGLPSDRFFAERPEGSVSTLKIQRTQQEDSAVYLCAGSLTPLAWSYEQFFGPGTRLTVL.

This chain connects TRBV6-5 to TRBJ2-1; TRBD2 agrees at 9 bases. Germline V gives CDR1 MNHEY, CDR2 SVGAGI. The CDR3 is 14 amino acids. V lost 2 bases and J lost 9; bases outside the gene matches: 5. The CDR3 spells CASSYGGGAGEQFF. The DNA of the CDR3 is TGTGCCAGCAGTTACGGCGGGGGGGCGGGTGAGCAGTTCTTC.

Comments on this clonotype: Since a much larger clone is just one base distant, this may be a read error. CDR3 bases: TGTGCCAGCAGCGCCGCCCCGACCCCTCTTGGGGGCTCCACCTTC. Translating it yields CASSAAPTPLGGSTF. The V gene is TRBV9, the J gene TRBJ1-2; a weak D match, TRBD1 (6 bases). CDR1 and CDR2 (germline): SGDLS, YYNGEE. The CDR3 covers 15 residues. Together with reference TRBV9 and TRBJ1-2, the CDR3 gives the full variable domain: DSGVTQTPKHLITATGQRVTLRCSPRSGDLSVYWYQQSLDQGLQFLIQYYNGEERAKGNILERFSAQQFPDLHSELNLSSLELGDSALYFCASSAAPTPLGGSTFGSGTRLTVV.

This clonotype occurred many times. The chain uses TRBV5-8 and TRBJ2-7; unclear D gene. CDR1 is SGHTS, CDR2 YDEGEE, per germline. With 0 bases removed from V and 6 bases from J, the gap between germline ends came to 7 bases. The CDR3 has 12 amino acids. CDR3 amino acids: CASSLGSVEQYF. The CDR3 DNA is TGTGCCAGCAGCTTGGGCTCGGTCGAGCAGTACTTC.

V and J are TRBV9 and TRBJ1-3, with 11 bases identical to TRBD1. Per germline, CDR1 SGDLS and CDR2 YYNGEE. This CDR3 has 14 amino acids. Trimming cost V 8 bases and J 8 bases; bases outside gene matches: 9. This chain's CDR3 is CASRDRGDGYTIYF. DNA of the CDR3: TGTGCCAGTAGGGACAGGGGGGATGGCTACACCATATATTTT. The full variable domain, completed using reference TRBV9 and TRBJ1-3, is DSGVTQTPKHLITATGQRVTLRCSPRSGDLSVYWYQQSLDQGLQFLIQYYNGEERAKGNILERFSAQQFPDLHSELNLSSLELGDSALYFCASRDRGDGYTIYFGEGSWLTVV.

This clonotype has a count of ten or more. The chain uses TRBV6-5 and TRBJ2-2; D gene uncertain. The CDR3 extends over 14 amino acids. V was pared by 1 base and J by 1 base, with 4 bases between. CDR1 and CDR2 (germline): MNHEY, SVGAGI. The CDR3 bases are TGTGCCAGCAGTTACTACAGGAACACCGGGGAGCTGTTTTTT. Translation gives CASSYYRNTGELFF.

Many counts were recorded for this clonotype. The chain links TRBV5-1 to TRBJ2-2; TRBD2 aligns across 10 bases. This CDR3 region has 16 residues. V shed 2 bases, J shed 1 base, and the junction held 2 bases outside the gene matches. CDR1 and CDR2 from the germline V gene are SGHRS and YFSETQ. CDR3 amino acids: CASSFLAGENTGELFF. The CDR3 coding sequence is TGCGCCAGCAGCTTTCTAGCGGGGGAGAACACCGGGGAGCTGTTTTTT.

This clonotype was picked up a small number of times. A much larger clone differs from this one at a single base, so this may be a read error. This chain joins TRBV7-6 and TRBJ1-2; tentative D call: TRBD1 (5 bases). Germline V gene sequence: CDR1 SGHVS, CDR2 FNYEAQ. The CDR3 is 15 amino acids. DNA for the CDR3: TGTGCCAGCAGCCCTGTGGGGGGTTCCGCACATGGCTACCCCTTC. The encoded protein is CASSPVGGSAHGYPF.

The table lists this clonotype with many counts. V and J are TRBV29-1 and TRBJ2-7, with 8 bases fitting TRBD1. Germline V gene lookup returns CDR1 SQVTM and CDR2 ANQGSEA. This CDR3 is 13 amino acids long. V shed 6 bases and J 0 bases; nucleotides not matched to a gene: 4. CDR3 in amino acids: CSVDGQGSYEQYF. The CDR3 DNA reads TGCAGCGTGGATGGACAGGGCTCCTACGAGCAGTACTTC.